The subject of this entry is one T cell receptor (beta chain). This sample stems from a study of blood T cell repertoires in COVID-19. TCRdb's table, derived via immunoSEQ multiplex PCR, lists solely in-frame clones and lacks some. The sample holds approximately 250,000 clones, 75% to 95% seen once. V lost 5 bases and J lost 0, with 11 bases in between. Germline CDR1 and CDR2: MGHRA and YSYEKL. This CDR3 contains 15 residues. Recruitment covered roughly 24 US areas and drew participants whose ages spanned about 18 to 100 years. Assignments of participants to cohorts depended upon their own reported clinical history. Exposed participants came across a COVID-19 case within 2 weeks before study entry.

The sequenced sample was PBMCs or T cells enriched from blood (not recorded which). The rearrangement uses TRBV4-1 and TRBJ2-1, with D tentatively TRBD2 (6 bases). This TCR came from a man in his forties who had been exposed to COVID-19. CDR3 DNA: TGCGCCAGCAGCGTAGGGAGGAGCTCCTACAATGAGCAGTTCTTC. This gives the protein CASSVGRSSYNEQFF.